The 30 T cell receptor beta chains in this list originate from one sample, sequenced in a study of early stage breast cancer tumors. Sequenced by immunoSEQ multiplex PCR; TCRdb stores in-frame clones only, minus some. This sample has fewer than 90,000 clones, with under 85% found just once. The specimen sequenced was blood. The receptors here all came from a person aged 55-75 years with breast cancer.

The gene calls are TRBV5-1 and TRBJ1-1, with 9 nucleotides matching TRBD1. This CDR3 is built from 14 residues. Per the germline V gene, CDR1 is SGHRS and CDR2 is YFSETQ. Trimming removed 4 bases from V and 5 bases from J; junction bases left unmatched: 6. The CDR3 loop is CASSPGQGMTEAFF. DNA of the CDR3: TGCGCCAGCAGCCCTGGACAGGGGATGACTGAAGCTTTCTTT.

This rearrangement joins TRBV14 to TRBJ2-7, with D perhaps matching TRBD1 or TRBD2 (6 bases each). V gave up 1 base and J gave up 2 bases, with 9 bases separating them. Germline lookup yields CDR1 SGHDN and CDR2 FVKESK. This CDR3 comprises 14 residues. The CDR3 sequence: CASSQGGATYEQYF. The CDR3 region has the DNA TGTGCCAGCAGCCAAGGGGGGGCAACCTACGAGCAGTACTTC.

The chain is built from TRBV28 and TRBJ1-4, with D possibly matching TRBD1 (6 bases). Germline lookup yields CDR1 MDHEN and CDR2 SYDVKM. The CDR3 runs 15 residues. V lost 5 bases and J lost 6, with 16 bases in between. In DNA form, the CDR3 reads TGTGCCAGCAGTAAACAGGGAGGAGAGGATGAAAAACTGTTTTTT. It codes for CASSKQGGEDEKLFF.

V is TRBV2 and J is TRBJ2-7; D might be TRBD2 (5 bases). This CDR3 has 13 amino acids. V was shortened by 7 bases and J by 4 bases, with 14 bases between the two germline ends. Germline assignment: CDR1 SNHLY and CDR2 FYNNEI. CDR3 in amino acids: CASNPGLRYEQYF. For the CDR3, the DNA is TGTGCCAGCAACCCAGGACTCCGTTACGAGCAGTACTTC.

V usage is TRBV2 and J usage is TRBJ2-3; a possible D gene is TRBD1 (6 bases). The CDR3 loop spans 14 amino acids. V shed 4 bases and J shed 5 bases, with 13 bases lying between them. The germline V gene has CDR1 SNHLY and CDR2 FYNNEI. CDR3 sequence (DNA): TGTGCCAGCAGTGGACAGGCGGCTGGAGATACGCAGTATTTT. Translating gives CASSGQAAGDTQYF.

This rearrangement joins TRBV6-6 to TRBJ1-3; D is unclear. The germline V gene encodes CDR1 MNHNY and CDR2 SVGAGI (reference sequence). The CDR3 covers 13 residues. Trimming removed 8 bases from V and 0 bases from J, with 8 bases in between. The CDR3 coding sequence is TGTGCCAGCCGCGAGGGCTCTGGAAACACCATATATTTT. It codes for CASREGSGNTIYF.

The chain joins TRBV9 to TRBJ1-4, with a tentative D call TRBD1 (5 bases). Trimming removed 3 bases from V and 6 bases from J, with 15 bases in between. In germline, CDR1 is SGDLS, CDR2 YYNGEE. The CDR3 sequence is 15 residues long. CDR3 sequence: CASSALSGTDEKLFF. CDR3 DNA sequence: TGTGCCAGCAGCGCACTCTCCGGGACGGATGAAAAACTGTTTTTT. The whole variable domain, filled in from reference TRBV9 and TRBJ1-4, reads DSGVTQTPKHLITATGQRVTLRCSPRSGDLSVYWYQQSLDQGLQFLIQYYNGEERAKGNILERFSAQQFPDLHSELNLSSLELGDSALYFCASSALSGTDEKLFFGSGTQLSVL.

The chain employs TRBV21-1 and TRBJ1-4. TRBV21-1 is flagged as a pseudogene. This CDR3 has 13 residues. In DNA, the CDR3 is TGTGCCACCGCCGGGAATTCTAATGAAAAACTGTTTTTT. As protein: CATAGNSNEKLFF.

V gene TRBV6-1 combines with J gene TRBJ2-3, with D uncertain. Trimming took off 1 base at V and 7 bases at J, with 6 bases between the two ends. In germline, CDR1 is MNHNS, CDR2 SASEGT. CDR3 length: 12 residues. As DNA, the CDR3 is TGTGCCAGCAGTGAAGGGATGAATACGCAGTATTTT. It translates to CASSEGMNTQYF.

J is TRBJ2-5 and V is TRBV7-3; the match to TRBD2 covers 8 bases. The trim removed 7 bases at V and 5 bases at J, leaving 9 bases unmatched. Per the germline V gene, CDR1 is SGHTA and CDR2 is FQGTGA. The length of the CDR3 is 14 residues. CDR3 in DNA: TGTGCCAGCAAAGGAGCGGGAGCATCCGAGACCCAGTACTTC. It yields the protein CASKGAGASETQYF.

The rearrangement uses TRBV18 and TRBJ2-5; D is perhaps TRBD2 (5 bases). Trimming removed 1 base at V and 5 bases at J, with 5 bases between. In germline, CDR1 is KGHSH, CDR2 LQKENI. The CDR3 length is 12 residues. The CDR3 bases are TGTGCCAGCTCACCACGAGGGGAGACCCAGTACTTC. Its translation: CASSPRGETQYF.

This chain joins TRBV7-2 and TRBJ1-1, with D possibly being TRBD1 (5 bases). V lost 6 bases and J 2 bases, leaving 10 bases between the germline ends. CDR3 length: 13 amino acids. Germline CDR1 is SGHTA and CDR2 is FQGNSA. CDR3 sequence reads: CASRTRGNTEAFF. The DNA of the CDR3 is TGTGCCAGCAGAACAAGGGGTAACACTGAAGCTTTCTTT.

The gene calls are TRBV18 and TRBJ1-1, with D uncertain. V gave up 6 bases and J gave up 0 bases, with 14 bases separating them. Germline V gene sequence: CDR1 KGHSH, CDR2 LQKENI. The CDR3 is made up of 15 amino acids. The CDR3 reads CASSGLPSMNTEAFF. CDR3 in DNA: TGTGCCAGCTCCGGACTGCCATCGATGAACACTGAAGCTTTCTTT.

This clone was observed once. CDR3 nucleotides: TGCACCAGCAGCCAAGGCCGGGGAGCCCCTGAAAATTCACCCCTCCACTTT. Amino acid sequence: CTSSQGRGAPENSPLHF. The chain couples TRBV1 to TRBJ1-6. TRBV1 is classified as a pseudogene. The CDR3 consists of 17 residues.

V and J are TRBV4-3 and TRBJ2-2, with unresolved D. Trimming stripped 1 base from V and 1 base from J, with 7 bases between. The CDR3 consists of 15 residues. In germline, CDR1 is LGHNA, CDR2 YSLEER. For the CDR3, the DNA is TGCGCCAGCAGCCAAGGGCTGGGGAACACCGGGGAGCTGTTTTTT. It codes for CASSQGLGNTGELFF.

This sequence joins TRBV28 and TRBJ1-3; no reliable D call. V gave up 3 bases and J gave up 5 bases, with 11 bases separating them. The V gene's germline CDR1 is MDHEN and CDR2 SYDVKM. The CDR3 has 14 residues. The CDR3 DNA reads as TGTGCCAGCAGTTTTGCCGGTTCTCGAAACACCATATATTTT. It specifies CASSFAGSRNTIYF.

This clone was picked up a small number of times. V usage is TRBV2 and J usage is TRBJ2-3; maybe TRBD2 (5 bases). Germline-derived CDR1 and CDR2 are SNHLY and FYNNEI. The CDR3 has 13 amino acids. Trimming pared 7 bases from V and 1 base from J, leaving 9 bases between. The CDR3 region is CASIRTRTDTQYF. The CDR3 nucleotides read TGTGCCAGCATCCGGACTCGCACAGATACGCAGTATTTT.

V usage is TRBV12-2 and J usage is TRBJ2-7; the table names TRBD2, a call not compared with the DNA. TRBV12-2 is classified as a pseudogene. The CDR3 covers 16 residues. CDR3 in amino acids: CASRCPPRLAFYEQYF. The CDR3 coding sequence is TGTGCAAGTCGCTGCCCCCCCCGACTAGCTTTCTACGAGCAGTACTTC.

This chain connects TRBV28 to TRBJ2-5; D may be TRBD1 or TRBD2 (6 bases each). Trimming removed 2 bases at V and 5 bases at J, with 15 bases between. Germline loops: CDR1 MDHEN, CDR2 SYDVKM. The CDR3 totals 15 residues. CDR3 sequence: CASSLRGPLRETQYF. The DNA for the CDR3 is TGTGCCAGCAGTTTACGGGGGCCCCTCCGGGAGACCCAGTACTTC.

This clone has just a few counts. The chain links TRBV13 to TRBJ1-1; 7 bases agree with TRBD1. Germline V gives CDR1 PRHDT, CDR2 FYEKMQ (reference sequence). The ends lost 0 bases at V and 4 bases at J; junction bases unmatched: 5. The CDR3 spans 15 residues. CDR3 loop: CASSLGSTGLTEAFF. The CDR3 coding sequence is TGTGCCAGCAGCTTAGGTTCGACAGGGCTCACTGAAGCTTTCTTT.

This chain uses TRBV7-2 with TRBJ1-3; D remains ambiguous. The germline V and J ends were trimmed by 0 bases and 2 bases, with 5 bases remaining between them. Germline CDR1 and CDR2: SGHTA and FQGNSA. The length of the CDR3 is 14 residues. The CDR3 loop is CASSLAPTGNTIYF. CDR3 in DNA: TGTGCCAGCAGCTTAGCACCAACTGGAAACACCATATATTTT. Filled out from reference TRBV7-2 and TRBJ1-3, the complete variable domain reads GAGVSQSPSNKVTEKGKDVELRCDPISGHTALYWYRQSLGQGLEFLIYFQGNSAPDKSGLPSDRFSAERTGGSVSTLTIQRTQQEDSAVYLCASSLAPTGNTIYFGEGSWLTVV.

The V and J genes are TRBV6-5 and TRBJ2-3; 8 positions match TRBD2. Unmatched junction bases numbered 9, after V lost 7 bases and J lost 6 bases. Germline lookup yields CDR1 MNHEY and CDR2 SVGAGI. The CDR3 runs 14 residues. This CDR3 is CASNFGGAKDTQYF. The CDR3 DNA reads TGTGCCAGCAATTTCGGGGGGGCTAAGGATACGCAGTATTTT.

The V gene is TRBV11-2, the J gene TRBJ2-2, with 10 bases aligning to TRBD1. V dropped 3 bases and J dropped 6; count of bases not matched to a gene: 7. The germline V gene has CDR1 SGHAT and CDR2 FQNNGV. The CDR3 is 16 amino acids. Here the CDR3 DNA reads TGTGCCAGCAGCTTCCGGGACAGGGGTCCCCCCGGGGAGCTGTTTTTT. This sequence encodes CASSFRDRGPPGELFF.

The V call is TRBV7-9, the J call TRBJ2-5, with 7 bases aligning to TRBD1. The germline V gene encodes CDR1 SEHNR and CDR2 FQNEAQ (reference sequence). The CDR3 totals 14 residues. Trimming removed 6 bases from V and 5 bases from J; junction bases left unmatched: 9. As DNA, the CDR3 is TGTGCCAGCAGTAGGGGGCTTGATAAGGAGACCCAGTACTTC. It yields the protein CASSRGLDKETQYF.

J is TRBJ1-3 and V is TRBV5-4; no clear D gene. CDR1 and CDR2 from the germline V gene are SGHNT and YYREEE (reference sequence). The CDR3 totals 12 residues. V lost 0 bases to trimming and J lost 4 bases, with 2 bases between them. For the CDR3, the DNA is TGTGCCAGCAGCTTGGCCGGAAACACCATATATTTT. This codes for CASSLAGNTIYF.

The J gene is TRBJ1-2, the V gene TRBV19; no definite D call. The length of the CDR3 is 13 residues. The V gene lost 6 bases and the J gene lost 8 bases, with 16 bases spanning the gap. Germline V gives CDR1 LNHDA, CDR2 SQIVND (reference sequence). The CDR3 DNA reads TGTGCCAGTAGCCTAACACGGTCGGGCGGCTACACCTTC. This codes for CASSLTRSGGYTF.

The V call is TRBV7-3, the J call TRBJ2-6, with unresolved D. The CDR3 extends over 14 amino acids. Germline V gene lookup returns CDR1 SGHTA and CDR2 FQGTGA. The germline V and J ends were trimmed by 5 bases and 0 bases, with 5 bases remaining between them. The CDR3, as DNA: TGTGCCAGCAGCATAAACTCTGGGGCCAACGTCCTGACTTTC. Amino acids: CASSINSGANVLTF. Full variable domain (missing parts from reference TRBV7-3 and TRBJ2-6): GAGVSQTPSNKVTEKGKYVELRCDPISGHTALYWYRQSLGQGPEFLIYFQGTGAADDSGLPNDRFFAVRPEGSVSTLKIQRTERGDSAVYLCASSINSGANVLTFGAGSRLTVL.

This chain links TRBV7-6 with TRBJ2-2; maybe TRBD1 (5 bases). Germline V lookup: CDR1 SGHVS, CDR2 FNYEAQ. The CDR3 runs to 15 residues. Trimming pared 7 bases from V and 3 bases from J, leaving 15 bases between. This CDR3 reads CASTPSAGHTGELFF. CDR3 coding DNA: TGTGCCAGCACCCCTTCGGCAGGGCACACCGGGGAGCTGTTTTTT. The full variable domain, rest sourced from reference TRBV7-6 and TRBJ2-2, is GAGVSQSPRYKVTKRGQDVALRCDPISGHVSLYWYRQALGQGPEFLTYFNYEAQQDKSGLPNDRFSAERPEGSISTLTIQRTEQRDSAMYRCASTPSAGHTGELFFGEGSRLTVL.

The V gene is TRBV20-1, the J gene TRBJ2-7; D remains unclear. This CDR3 spans 10 amino acids. Germline CDR1 DFQATT, CDR2 SNEGSKA (reference sequence). Trimming shortened V by 1 base and J by 5 bases, and 3 bases separated the two germline ends. The CDR3 reads CSARGDEQYF. CDR3 in DNA: TGCAGTGCTAGAGGCGACGAGCAGTACTTC.

The V and J genes are TRBV5-4 and TRBJ2-6; D unclear. Germline values: CDR1 SGHNT, CDR2 YYREEE (reference sequence). V lost 2 bases, J lost 4 bases, and 7 bases lay in between. The CDR3 spans 14 residues. In DNA, the CDR3 is TGTGCCAGCAGCTTCGGTGCCGGGGCCAACGTCCTGACTTTC. As protein: CASSFGAGANVLTF.